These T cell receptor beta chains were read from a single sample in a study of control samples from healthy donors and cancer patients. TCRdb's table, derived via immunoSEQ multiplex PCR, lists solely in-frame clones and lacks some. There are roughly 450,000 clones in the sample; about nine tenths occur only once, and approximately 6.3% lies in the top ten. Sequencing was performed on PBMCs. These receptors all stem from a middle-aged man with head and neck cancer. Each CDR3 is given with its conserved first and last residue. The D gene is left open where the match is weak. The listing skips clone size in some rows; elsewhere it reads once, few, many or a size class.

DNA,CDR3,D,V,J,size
TGTGCCACCAGCAGAGAAGGGGATAGCGGGAGGTTGAATGAGCAGTTCTTC,CATSREGDSGRLNEQFF,TRBD2,TRBV15,TRBJ2-1,.
TGTGCCAGCAGCGCTGGGTCCAATCAGCCCCAGCATTTT,CASSAGSNQPQHF,.,TRBV5-6,TRBJ1-5,.
TGTGCCAGCAGCTTGCTCCGGGACCTTAATGAAAAACTGTTTTTT,CASSLLRDLNEKLFF,.,TRBV7-9,TRBJ1-4,.
TGTGCCTGGGAGACAGGGTCCTACGAGCAGTACTTC,CAWETGSYEQYF,TRBD1,TRBV30,TRBJ2-7,.
TGTGCCAGCAGCTTGGCCGGGACGGACACTGAAGCTTTCTTT,CASSLAGTDTEAFF,.,TRBV5-5,TRBJ1-1,.
TGTGCCTGGGGACCCGGGACAGGGGGATATGAGCAGTACTTC,CAWGPGTGGYEQYF,TRBD1,TRBV30,TRBJ2-7,.
TGCAGCGTTGCACCCAGTCTAGCCAAAAACATTCAGTACTTC,CSVAPSLAKNIQYF,.,TRBV29-1,TRBJ2-4,.
TGTGCCAGCCAGCGGAATTTGAACACTGAAGCTTTCTTT,CASQRNLNTEAFF,.,TRBV7-3,TRBJ1-1,.
TGCGCCAGCAGCTTGGGGGGTGGGTACAATGAGCAGTTCTTC,CASSLGGGYNEQFF,.,TRBV5-1,TRBJ2-1,.
TGTGCCATCAAGGCTAGCGGGAACACCGGGGAGCTGTTTTTT,CAIKASGNTGELFF,TRBD2,TRBV10-3,TRBJ2-2,.
TGTGCCAGCAGTTCCCCCGGGACAGGGGACTATGGCTACACCTTC,CASSSPGTGDYGYTF,TRBD1,TRBV28,TRBJ1-2,.
TGTGCCAGCAGCCCCCGAGGGGGGGACGGCTACACCTTC,CASSPRGGDGYTF,.,TRBV9,TRBJ1-2,.
TGTGCCAGCAGCTTTTACGACACTGAAGCTTTCTTT,CASSFYDTEAFF,.,TRBV11-2,TRBJ1-1,.
TGTGCCAGCTCACCAGGGGTTTCAAATTCACCCCTCCACTTT,CASSPGVSNSPLHF,.,TRBV18,TRBJ1-6,.
TGCGCCAGCAGCCAAGATGTTCGACAGGGCTATAATTCACCCCTCCACTTT,CASSQDVRQGYNSPLHF,TRBD1,TRBV4-3,TRBJ1-6,.
TGTGCCAGTATGACTACTGGAAACACCATATATTTT,CASMTTGNTIYF,.,TRBV19,TRBJ1-3,.
TGCAGTGCACACCCCGGACAGGTTCCGATCTTC,CSAHPGQVPIF,TRBD1,TRBV20-1,TRBJ2-1,.
TGTGCCAGCAGCTTAACCCGGGCGGGGCTAGCGGGGACAACCGGGGAGCTGTTTTTT,CASSLTRAGLAGTTGELFF,TRBD2,TRBV7-8,TRBJ2-2,.
TGTGCCAGTAGTATACAGGGGGATGGATACGAGCAGTACTTC,CASSIQGDGYEQYF,TRBD1,TRBV19,TRBJ2-7,.
TGTGCCAGCAGCTCTCGTGACGCTGCAACTAATGAAAAACTGTTTTTT,CASSSRDAATNEKLFF,.,TRBV13,TRBJ1-4,.
TGTGCCAGCAGCTTAGCTTCCCGGGACAGGGAACCTACGCCCCAGCATTTT,CASSLASRDREPTPQHF,TRBD1,TRBV7-9,TRBJ1-5,.
TGTGCCTGGAGTCCTAACAGGGTTGTATACATTCAGTACTTC,CAWSPNRVVYIQYF,.,TRBV30,TRBJ2-4,many
TGTGCCAGCAGGCCGGGACTTCTGAACACCGGGGAGCTGTTTTTT,CASRPGLLNTGELFF,.,TRBV28,TRBJ2-2,.
TGTGCCAGCAGTCAAAGGACGGGACCCCTCCACTTT,CASSQRTGPLHF,.,TRBV5-8,TRBJ1-6,.
TGTGCCAGTAATCCGACAGGGACTAATGAAAAACTGTTTTTT,CASNPTGTNEKLFF,TRBD1,TRBV19,TRBJ1-4,.
TGTGCCAGCACGTCAGGGCCGGACTATGGCTACACCTTC,CASTSGPDYGYTF,.,TRBV25-1,TRBJ1-2,.
TGCAGCGTTGAACAGGGGGTTGGCACAGATACGCAGTATTTT,CSVEQGVGTDTQYF,TRBD1,TRBV29-1,TRBJ2-3,.
TGTGCCAGCAGCTATATAGCGGGAGACCGGGAGACCCAGTACTTC,CASSYIAGDRETQYF,TRBD2,TRBV7-6,TRBJ2-5,.
TGTGCCAGCAGCGGTGCTGGGGGGCTCTTAGCAACGAACACTGAAGCTTTCTTT,CASSGAGGLLATNTEAFF,.,TRBV9,TRBJ1-1,once
TGTGCCAGCAGCCTTTTAGAATCCTACAATGAGCAGTTCTTC,CASSLLESYNEQFF,.,TRBV2,TRBJ2-1,once
TGTGCCATCAGTGAGTCGTCCGGGACAGGGAACACTGAAGCTTTCTTT,CAISESSGTGNTEAFF,TRBD1,TRBV10-3,TRBJ1-1,.
TGTGCCAGCAGCCAAGCCCCCGGTGGGAGCAATGAGCAGTTCTTC,CASSQAPGGSNEQFF,.,TRBV28,TRBJ2-1,.
TGTGCCAGCAGTTCAGGGTCCCTTTCCTACGAGCAGTACTTC,CASSSGSLSYEQYF,.,TRBV28,TRBJ2-7,.
TGCGCCAGCAGCTTGGGGGACAGCTCCTACGAGCAGTACTTC,CASSLGDSSYEQYF,TRBD1,TRBV5-1,TRBJ2-7,.
TGTGCCAGCAGCTTGGTCCGGGAGGGCACTGAAGCTTTCTTT,CASSLVREGTEAFF,.,TRBV5-4,TRBJ1-1,.
TGTGCCAGCGTTGTTTCTAAGGGCACAGATACGCAGTATTTT,CASVVSKGTDTQYF,.,TRBV28,TRBJ2-3,.
TGTGCCAGCAGCTCTATAGCGGGAGCTAACAATGAGCAGTTCTTC,CASSSIAGANNEQFF,TRBD2,TRBV5-5,TRBJ2-1,.
TGCGCCAGCAGCTTGGTCTCGGGGCAGGGTGGCTACACCTTC,CASSLVSGQGGYTF,.,TRBV5-1,TRBJ1-2,few
TGCGCCAGCAGCTTGGGGTCAGTAGCCAAAAACATTCAGTACTTC,CASSLGSVAKNIQYF,.,TRBV5-1,TRBJ2-4,.
TGTGCCAGTAGTATAGCGCCAGGCCAGGCGTATGGCTACACCTTC,CASSIAPGQAYGYTF,.,TRBV19,TRBJ1-2,.
TGTGCCAGCAGCGCCCCGACTAGCGGGGGAGACACAGATACGCAGTATTTT,CASSAPTSGGDTDTQYF,TRBD2,TRBV9,TRBJ2-3,.
TGTGCCATCAGTAGCGGGAGGGAAGAGACCCAGTACTTC,CAISSGREETQYF,TRBD2,TRBV10-3,TRBJ2-5,.
TGCAGCGTCGCCCCCCGGGACTCCGCTGGTAGCTCCTACAATGAGCAGTTCTTC,CSVAPRDSAGSSYNEQFF,.,TRBV29-1,TRBJ2-1,.
TGTGCCAGCAGCTTAGTCCCTATGGGGAACACTGAAGCTTTCTTT,CASSLVPMGNTEAFF,.,TRBV13,TRBJ1-1,.
TGTGCCAGCAGTGAGGGGACTAGCGGGGATACGCAGTATTTT,CASSEGTSGDTQYF,TRBD2,TRBV6-4,TRBJ2-3,.
TGTGCCAGCAGCCACGAGCTTTACGAGCAGTACTTC,CASSHELYEQYF,.,TRBV7-9,TRBJ2-7,.